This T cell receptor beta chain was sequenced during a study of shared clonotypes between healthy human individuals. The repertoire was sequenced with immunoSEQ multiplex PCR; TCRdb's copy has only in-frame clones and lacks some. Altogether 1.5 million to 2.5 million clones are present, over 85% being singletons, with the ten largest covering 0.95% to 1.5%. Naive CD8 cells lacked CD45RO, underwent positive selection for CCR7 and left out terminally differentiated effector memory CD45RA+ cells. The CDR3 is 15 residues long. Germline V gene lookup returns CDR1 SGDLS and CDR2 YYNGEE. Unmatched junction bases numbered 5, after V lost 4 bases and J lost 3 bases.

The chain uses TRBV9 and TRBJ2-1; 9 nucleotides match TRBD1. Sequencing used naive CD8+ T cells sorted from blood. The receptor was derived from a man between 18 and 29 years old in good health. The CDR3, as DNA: TGTGCCAGCAGCCCCTGGGACAGGGACTACAATGAGCAGTTCTTC. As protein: CASSPWDRDYNEQFF.